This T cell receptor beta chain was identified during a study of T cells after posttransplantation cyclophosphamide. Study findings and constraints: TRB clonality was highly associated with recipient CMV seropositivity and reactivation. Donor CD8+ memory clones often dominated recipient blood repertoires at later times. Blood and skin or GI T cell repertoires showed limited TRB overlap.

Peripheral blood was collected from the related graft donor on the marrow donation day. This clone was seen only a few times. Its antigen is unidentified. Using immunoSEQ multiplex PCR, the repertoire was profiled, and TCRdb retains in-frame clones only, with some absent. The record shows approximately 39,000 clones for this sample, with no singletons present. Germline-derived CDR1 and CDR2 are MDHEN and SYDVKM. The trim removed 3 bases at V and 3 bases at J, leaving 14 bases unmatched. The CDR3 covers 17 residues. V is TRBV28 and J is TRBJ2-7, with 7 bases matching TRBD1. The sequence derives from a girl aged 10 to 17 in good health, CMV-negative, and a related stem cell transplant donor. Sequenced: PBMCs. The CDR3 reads CASSFRTGFTRYYEQYF. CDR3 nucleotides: TGTGCCAGCAGTTTCAGGACAGGTTTTACTAGGTACTACGAGCAGTACTTC.